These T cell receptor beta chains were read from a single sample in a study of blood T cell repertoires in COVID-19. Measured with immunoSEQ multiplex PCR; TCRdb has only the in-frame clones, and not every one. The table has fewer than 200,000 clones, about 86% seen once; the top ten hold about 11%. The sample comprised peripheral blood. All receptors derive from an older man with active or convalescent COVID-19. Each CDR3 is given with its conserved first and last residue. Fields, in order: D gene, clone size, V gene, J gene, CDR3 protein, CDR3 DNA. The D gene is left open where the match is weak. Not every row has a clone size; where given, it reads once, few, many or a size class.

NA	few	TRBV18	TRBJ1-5	CASSPGRGQPQHF	TGTGCCAGCTCACCAGGGAGGGGACAGCCCCAGCATTTT
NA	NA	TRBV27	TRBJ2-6	CATTSSAGANVLTF	TGTGCCACCACCTCTAGCGCTGGGGCCAACGTCCTGACTTTC
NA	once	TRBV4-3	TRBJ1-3	CASSHDPRGSGNTIYF	TGCGCCAGCAGCCACGATCCCCGGGGATCTGGAAACACCATATATTTT
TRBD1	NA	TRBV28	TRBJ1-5	CASSLYGQGVGNQPQHF	TGTGCCAGCAGTTTATACGGACAGGGAGTAGGAAATCAGCCCCAGCATTTT
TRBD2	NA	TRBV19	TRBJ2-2	CASRGTSEGTGELFF	TGTGCCAGTAGGGGGACTAGCGAGGGCACCGGGGAGCTGTTTTTT
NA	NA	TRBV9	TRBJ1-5	CASSRQGGDQPQHF	TGTGCCAGCAGCAGACAAGGCGGGGATCAGCCCCAGCATTTT
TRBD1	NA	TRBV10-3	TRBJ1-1	CAISNPRQGTTNTEAFF	TGTGCCATCAGTAACCCTAGACAGGGGACGACGAACACTGAAGCTTTCTTT
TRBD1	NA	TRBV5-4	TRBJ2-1	CASSQGQVYNEQFF	TGTGCCAGCAGCCAGGGACAGGTATACAATGAGCAGTTCTTC
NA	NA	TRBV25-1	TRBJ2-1	CASSPYNEQFF	TGTGCCAGCAGTCCTTACAATGAGCAGTTCTTC
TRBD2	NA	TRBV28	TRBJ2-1	CASSSLAGGPIDEQFF	TGTGCCAGCAGTTCGCTAGCGGGAGGGCCGATCGATGAGCAGTTCTTC
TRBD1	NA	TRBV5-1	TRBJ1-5	CASSSTGGVQPQHF	TGCGCCAGCAGCTCGACAGGGGGCGTTCAGCCCCAGCATTTT
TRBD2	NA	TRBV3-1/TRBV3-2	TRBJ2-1	CASSLPGLGADEQFF	TGTGCCAGCAGCCTTCCGGGACTAGGTGCGGATGAGCAGTTCTTC
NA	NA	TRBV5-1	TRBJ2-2	CASSDDSSSGELFF	TGCGCCAGCAGCGACGACAGCTCATCGGGGGAGCTGTTTTTT
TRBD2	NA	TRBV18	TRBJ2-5	CASSPRRTSGQETQYF	TGTGCCAGCTCACCACGAAGGACTAGCGGCCAGGAGACCCAGTACTTC
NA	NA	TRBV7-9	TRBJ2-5	CASSVLRETQYF	TGTGCCAGCAGCGTTCTGAGGGAGACCCAGTACTTC
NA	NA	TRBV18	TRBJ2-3	CASSPSRDSTDTQYF	TGTGCCAGCTCACCATCACGGGACTCAACAGATACGCAGTATTTT
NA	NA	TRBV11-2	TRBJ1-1	CASSSDWNTEAFF	TGTGCCAGCAGCTCGGACTGGAACACTGAAGCTTTCTTT
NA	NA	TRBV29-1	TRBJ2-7	CSVRSTGSDEQYF	TGCAGCGTCCGGTCGACAGGTAGCGACGAGCAGTACTTC
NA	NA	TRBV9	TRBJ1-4	CASSSQVATNEKLFF	TGTGCCAGCAGCTCCCAGGTTGCAACTAATGAAAAACTGTTTTTT
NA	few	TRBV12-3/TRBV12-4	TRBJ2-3	CASSFMENTQYF	TGTGCCAGCAGTTTTATGGAGAATACGCAGTATTTT
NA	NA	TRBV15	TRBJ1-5	CATRSTGYSNQPQHF	TGTGCCACGAGGTCCACAGGTTATAGCAATCAGCCCCAGCATTTT
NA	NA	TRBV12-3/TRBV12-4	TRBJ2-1	CASTQLRNEQFF	TGTGCCAGCACCCAATTGAGAAATGAGCAGTTCTTC
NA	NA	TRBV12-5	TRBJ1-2	CASGLVGNYGYTF	TGTGCTAGTGGTTTGGTTGGCAACTATGGCTACACCTTC
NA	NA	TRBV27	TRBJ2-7	CASSRDAGISSYEQYF	TGTGCCAGCAGTCGCGATGCAGGGATTAGCTCCTACGAGCAGTACTTC
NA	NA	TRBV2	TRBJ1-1	CASTRFEDTEAFF	TGTGCCAGTACGAGATTTGAGGACACTGAAGCTTTCTTT
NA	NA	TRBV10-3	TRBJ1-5	CATASSPNQPQHF	TGTGCCACCGCGTCAAGCCCTAATCAGCCCCAGCATTTT
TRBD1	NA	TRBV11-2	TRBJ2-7	CASSRGRDRGFYEQYF	TGTGCCAGCAGCCGAGGTCGGGACAGGGGTTTCTACGAGCAGTACTTC
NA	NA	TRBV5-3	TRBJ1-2	CARSQANYGYTF	TGTGCCAGAAGTCAGGCTAACTATGGCTACACCTTC
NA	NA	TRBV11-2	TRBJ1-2	CASSAGYQLNYGYTF	TGTGCCAGCAGCGCAGGGTATCAGTTAAACTATGGCTACACCTTC
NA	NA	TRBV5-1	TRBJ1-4	CASSSDTSNEKLFF	TGCGCCAGCAGCTCGGACACCTCTAATGAAAAACTGTTTTTT
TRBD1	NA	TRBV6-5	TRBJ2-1	CASSFGTGGYNEQFF	TGTGCCAGCAGTTTCGGGACAGGGGGATACAATGAGCAGTTCTTC
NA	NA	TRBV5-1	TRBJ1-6	CASSLSFESPLHF	TGCGCCAGCAGCTTGAGCTTTGAGTCACCCCTCCACTTT
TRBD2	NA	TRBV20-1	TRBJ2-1	CSASRVAGRLYNEQFF	TGCAGTGCTAGTCGGGTAGCGGGGAGGCTTTACAATGAGCAGTTCTTC
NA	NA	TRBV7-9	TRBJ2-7	CASSHSSGYEQYF	TGTGCCAGCAGCCACTCTTCGGGTTACGAGCAGTACTTC
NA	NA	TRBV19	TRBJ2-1	CASRTKGGASTYNEQFF	TGTGCCAGTAGGACCAAGGGGGGGGCCTCGACTTACAATGAGCAGTTCTTC
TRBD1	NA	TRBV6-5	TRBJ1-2	CASSYPPRDRAGGYTF	TGTGCCAGCAGTTACCCACCCCGGGACAGGGCGGGGGGCTACACCTTC
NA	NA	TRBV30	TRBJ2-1	CAWRRGLASVYNEQFF	TGTGCCTGGAGGCGCGGACTGGCTAGCGTCTACAATGAGCAGTTCTTC